Following are 10 T cell receptor beta chains from one sample sequenced in a study of blood T cells in healthy people across ages. PCR was performed a second time for roughly 7 to 11 cycles using a sample-barcoded 5' primer and a J-beta primer mix. Using its own MiXCR run on the 5' RACE reads, TCRdb lists one record per CDR3 protein. The table records about 640,000 distinct CDR3 sequences, approximately 59% of them present only once. The sample was blood. These TCRs come from a man between 60 and 70 years old in good health.

This clonotype came up a few times. The chain links TRBV11-2 to TRBJ2-1, with 7 nucleotides matching TRBD1. Germline lookup yields CDR1 SGHAT and CDR2 FQNNGV. The ends lost 10 bases at V and 2 bases at J; junction bases unmatched: 8. The CDR3 runs 14 residues. The DNA of the CDR3 is TGTGCCACCAAACGGACAGGCACCTACAATGAGCAGTTCTTC. This sequence encodes CATKRTGTYNEQFF.

This clonotype has ten or more counts. The rearrangement links TRBV7-9 to TRBJ2-6; 8 nucleotides match TRBD1. Germline V lookup: CDR1 SEHNR, CDR2 FQNEAQ (reference sequence). The CDR3 contains 15 residues. Trimming cost V 5 bases and J 2 bases; bases outside gene matches: 2. The DNA of the CDR3 is TGTGCCAGCAGCCCGACAGGGGCTGGGGCCAACGTCCTGACTTTC. It translates to CASSPTGAGANVLTF.

This CDR3 is CSARGYSTEAFF. In DNA, the CDR3 is TGCAGCGCCCGGGGGTATTCAACTGAAGCTTTCTTT. J is TRBJ1-1 and V is TRBV29-1, with a weak D call TRBD1 (5 bases). CDR3 length: 12 amino acids. Germline CDR1 and CDR2: SQVTM and ANQGSEA. The V end lost 7 bases, the J end lost 5 bases, and 14 bases lay between the germline ends.

The V and J genes are TRBV4-1 and TRBJ2-3, with TRBD2 identical over 8 bases. With 3 bases clipped from V and 4 bases from J, the junction kept 6 bases outside the gene matches. This CDR3 comprises 15 residues. Germline V CDR1 and CDR2: MGHRA, YSYEKL. Here the CDR3 reads CASSHQLRGADTQYF. CDR3 sequence (DNA): TGCGCCAGCAGCCACCAATTGCGGGGGGCAGATACGCAGTATTTT.

V is TRBV12-3 or TRBV12-4 and J is TRBJ2-3, with D unclear. Trimming removed 7 bases at V and 5 bases at J, with 10 bases between. The CDR3 is 12 amino acids. The CDR3 spells CASILDGDTQYF. The CDR3 DNA follows: TGTGCCAGCATTCTAGACGGAGATACGCAGTATTTT.

This rearrangement joins TRBV11-2 to TRBJ2-4; maybe TRBD2 (5 bases). V was cut by 3 bases and J by 13 bases, with 16 bases left in between. Looked up from germline, CDR1 is SGHAT and CDR2 is FQNNGV. The CDR3 runs to 13 residues. The CDR3 DNA sequence: TGTGCCAGCAGCTTTCGGACGTCCGGGGAGCAGTACTTC. It yields the protein CASSFRTSGEQYF.

The chain uses TRBV5-1 and TRBJ2-7, with 7 bases aligning to TRBD1. With V trimmed by 3 bases and J by 4 bases, 7 bases remained unmatched. This CDR3 contains 14 residues. The germline V gene has CDR1 SGHRS and CDR2 YFSETQ. The CDR3 loop is CASSWIPGQYEQYF. The CDR3 DNA follows: TGCGCCAGCAGCTGGATTCCGGGACAGTACGAGCAGTACTTC.

Here the CDR3 reads CASSPTRPNTGELFF. The CDR3 DNA is TGCGCCAGCAGCCCGACGCGGCCGAACACCGGGGAGCTGTTTTTT. The V and J genes are TRBV5-1 and TRBJ2-2; the D is unclear. Trimming removed 4 bases at V and 0 bases at J, with 10 bases between. CDR1 is SGHRS and CDR2 is YFSETQ in the germline V gene. There are 15 residues in the CDR3.

This clonotype appeared a few times. The V gene is TRBV7-2, the J gene TRBJ2-1; 11 nucleotides line up with TRBD2. Germline V lookup: CDR1 SGHTA, CDR2 FQGNSA. V lost 6 bases to trimming and J lost 1 base; unmatched junction nucleotides: 2. This CDR3 spans 15 amino acids. The chain's CDR3 is CASRGTSGSYNEQFF. The CDR3 nucleotides are TGTGCCAGCAGGGGGACTAGCGGTTCCTACAATGAGCAGTTCTTC.

This clonotype was seen a handful of times. The V call is TRBV5-1, the J call TRBJ2-4; D may be TRBD2 (6 bases). There are 12 residues in the CDR3. V lost 3 bases to trimming and J lost 6 bases, with 7 bases between them. Germline V gene sequence: CDR1 SGHRS, CDR2 YFSETQ. CDR3 sequence reads: CASSSEGNIQYF. The CDR3 DNA sequence: TGCGCCAGCAGCTCGGAGGGAAACATTCAGTACTTC.